A selection of T cell receptor beta chains follows, all from one sample in a study of blood T cell repertoires in COVID-19. Method: immunoSEQ multiplex PCR; TCRdb's copy keeps in-frame clones and lacks some. This sample carries some 240,000 clones, about four fifths of them seen once, and the ten largest clones take 6.5% to 8.5%. Sequences were obtained from peripheral blood. The receptors originated from a woman of 80 years or more with COVID-19, enrolled during active disease. Each CDR3 is given with its conserved first and last residue. The D gene is left open where the match is weak. Clone size, where shown, is once, few, many, or a class for clones that have expanded.

- | - | TRBJ2-1 | TRBV3-1/TRBV3-2 | CASSPSTWEQFF | TGTGCCAGCAGTCCCTCGACTTGGGAGCAGTTCTTC
- | - | TRBJ2-2 | TRBV5-6 | CASSFRIGALNTGELFF | TGTGCCAGCAGCTTCCGCATTGGGGCTTTAAACACCGGGGAGCTGTTTTTT
TRBD2 | - | TRBJ2-1 | TRBV2 | CASIGLARYNEQFF | TGTGCCAGCATTGGACTAGCGAGGTACAATGAGCAGTTCTTC
- | - | TRBJ2-3 | TRBV18 | CASSWGRPSTDTQYF | TGTGCCAGCTCATGGGGCAGACCTAGCACAGATACGCAGTATTTT
- | - | TRBJ2-7 | TRBV12-3/TRBV12-4 | CASSYSKTYEQYF | TGTGCCAGCAGTTACAGCAAAACCTACGAGCAGTACTTC
- | once | TRBJ1-6 | TRBV30 | CASGRWESYNSPLHF | TGTGCCTCGGGAAGGTGGGAGTCCTATAATTCACCCCTCCACTTT
- | - | TRBJ1-5 | TRBV7-2 | CASSHLDRTQPQHF | TGTGCCAGCAGCCATTTGGACAGAACTCAGCCCCAGCATTTT
TRBD1 | - | TRBJ1-5 | TRBV6-5 | CASSSRDRSSNQPQHF | TGTGCCAGCAGTTCCCGGGACAGGTCTAGCAATCAGCCCCAGCATTTT
- | - | TRBJ2-5 | TRBV5-1 | CASSLGDQETQYF | TGCGCCAGCAGCCTCGGGGACCAAGAGACCCAGTACTTC
- | once | TRBJ1-2 | TRBV6-2/TRBV6-3 | CASSSGRTATAERNGYTF | TGTGCCAGCAGTTCGGGCAGGACAGCCACCGCCGAAAGAAATGGCTACACCTTC
- | few | TRBJ1-5 | TRBV6-2/TRBV6-3 | CASSYPQDNQPQHF | TGTGCCAGCAGTTACCCCCAGGACAATCAGCCCCAGCATTTT
TRBD2 | once | TRBJ2-3 | TRBV5-6 | CASSLGLAGVFDTQYF | TGTGCCAGCAGCCTGGGGTTAGCGGGAGTTTTCGATACGCAGTATTTT
TRBD1 | - | TRBJ1-1 | TRBV28 | CASRMTGGTEAFF | TGTGCCAGCAGGATGACAGGGGGGACTGAAGCTTTCTTT
- | - | TRBJ1-4 | TRBV18 | CASSGVRQAQREKLFF | TGTGCCAGCTCGGGCGTCAGACAGGCCCAGAGGGAAAAACTGTTTTTT
- | - | TRBJ1-5 | TRBV18 | CASSPRGREYQPQHF | TGTGCCAGCTCACCACGGGGTAGGGAGTATCAGCCCCAGCATTTT
TRBD2 | - | TRBJ2-1 | TRBV11-1 | CASSQRSLAGGNEQFF | TGTGCCAGCAGCCAAAGAAGCCTAGCGGGGGGCAATGAGCAGTTCTTC
- | - | TRBJ2-7 | TRBV5-5 | CASKFGSSESGEQYF | TGTGCCAGCAAATTTGGATCTAGCGAATCGGGAGAGCAGTACTTC
TRBD2 | - | TRBJ2-7 | TRBV2 | CASSGLADQYF | TGTGCCAGCAGTGGACTAGCGGACCAGTACTTC
- | - | TRBJ1-6 | TRBV19 | CASNPGHTNSPLHF | TGTGCCAGTAACCCGGGACACACTAATTCACCCCTCCACTTT
- | - | TRBJ1-1 | TRBV12-3/TRBV12-4 | CASAGGKNTEAFF | TGTGCCAGCGCCGGGGGGAAGAACACTGAAGCTTTCTTT
- | - | TRBJ2-2 | TRBV5-1 | CASSFGSSDTGELFF | TGCGCCAGCAGCTTCGGTTCGTCCGACACCGGGGAGCTGTTTTTT
TRBD1 | - | TRBJ2-5 | TRBV5-4 | CASSLPTGPQETQYF | TGTGCCAGCAGCCTCCCGACAGGGCCCCAAGAGACCCAGTACTTC
- | - | TRBJ1-6 | TRBV7-2 | CASSPLRGAPLHF | TGTGCCAGCAGCCCACTTCGGGGAGCACCCCTCCACTTT
- | - | TRBJ1-4 | TRBV5-1 | CASSSETAHEKLFF | TGCGCCAGCAGCTCAGAGACAGCTCATGAAAAACTGTTTTTT
- | - | TRBJ1-2 | TRBV7-2 | CASSQQLNYGYTF | TGTGCCAGCAGCCAACAGCTTAACTATGGCTACACCTTC
- | - | TRBJ1-5 | TRBV7-8 | CASSLGNQGKQPQHF | TGTGCCAGCAGCTTAGGTAACCAGGGAAAACAGCCCCAGCATTTT
- | - | TRBJ2-1 | TRBV2 | CASSWDLSSYNEQFF | TGTGCCAGCAGTTGGGACTTGAGCTCCTACAATGAGCAGTTCTTC
- | - | TRBJ2-7 | TRBV5-1 | CASSLQGLTGYEQYF | TGCGCCAGCAGCCTTCAGGGACTTACTGGTTACGAGCAGTACTTC
- | - | TRBJ2-1 | TRBV10-1 | CASNQGAGEQFF | TGCGCCAGCAATCAGGGCGCGGGGGAGCAGTTCTTC
TRBD1 | - | TRBJ1-2 | TRBV5-1 | CASSLQGQTWLPDTF | TGCGCCAGCAGCTTGCAGGGACAGACATGGCTACCGGACACCTTC
- | - | TRBJ2-4 | TRBV5-1 | CASRPRRGQGSIQYF | TGCGCCAGCAGGCCTCGGCGTGGTCAGGGCAGCATTCAGTACTTC
- | - | TRBJ2-3 | TRBV12-3/TRBV12-4 | CASGAVLDTQYF | TGTGCCAGCGGAGCGGTACTGGATACGCAGTATTTT
TRBD1 | once | TRBJ2-3 | TRBV15 | CATSRVGQGTDTQYF | TGTGCCACCAGCAGAGTGGGACAGGGCACAGATACGCAGTATTTT
- | - | TRBJ1-2 | TRBV27 | CASSDYGGDGYTF | TGTGCCAGCAGTGACTACGGGGGAGACGGCTACACCTTC
- | few | TRBJ1-4 | TRBV4-3 | CASSQVTGSTNEKLFF | TGCGCCAGCAGCCAAGTTACAGGTTCAACTAATGAAAAACTGTTTTTT
TRBD1 | - | TRBJ1-1 | TRBV7-9 | CASSTGTGFLLNTEAFF | TGTGCCAGCAGCACCGGGACAGGGTTTCTTTTGAACACTGAAGCTTTCTTT
- | few | TRBJ1-4 | TRBV18 | CASSPSREEKLFF | TGTGCCAGCTCACCAAGCCGGGAGGAAAAACTGTTTTTT